Given below is one T cell receptor (beta chain) in context. This receptor's antigen is unknown. Base-call qualities are not available, and no considerably larger clone is one nucleotide away. The CDR3, cysteine through phenylalanine, is 13 amino acids long. Only the CDR3 DNA stays, 39 bases, in frame from base 1. CDR1 and CDR2, looked up from the germline V gene, are SQVTM and ANQGSEA. One collaborating source in Seattle enrolled patients during active infection and followed them longitudinally through the course of disease. Whole blood was collected in K2EDTA tubes by collaborating institutions according to the institutions' own protocols. Collaborator samples were shipped for TCRbeta analysis as frozen whole blood, isolated PBMCs, or DNA extracted from either sample type. The data originate from a study of blood T cell repertoires in COVID-19 (TCRdb year 2020). Background for the entire study: The collaborator samples originated in the United States, Italy and Spain and spanned the acute and convalescent phases of COVID-19. The prospective study material was composed of cDNA or gDNA derived from T cells, B-cell-depleted T cells, or PBMCs. The dataset comprised deeply sampled blood TCRbeta repertoires from subjects exposed to, actively infected with, or recovered from COVID-19. The repertoires were made available in a free public database intended to serve as a resource for research on the immune response to SARS-CoV-2. Samples were obtained from the ongoing ImmuneRACE study (first 160 participants) and from about 1,300 subjects provided by 6 global collaborators. The sample metadata nearly always contained a de-identified subject ID, COVID-19 status, age in years and sex. Where HLA class I and class II types were available, the types were taken from metadata supplied by the sample provider, not from assay-based typing.

Broad study findings and their caveats: How much clinical and demographic metadata was included differed by source and by participant, and the metadata was provided uncurated.

The immunoSEQ Assay, a bias-controlled multiplex PCR, was used to amplify TCRbeta CDR3 regions from genomic DNA. The source study handled its data this way. The number of nucleated cells in each sample was estimated by amplification of reference gene primers within the assay. To quantify the absolute abundance of each unique TCRbeta CDR3 rearrangement, sequence reads were collapsed and filtered. For each sample, productive Simpson clonality was calculated by taking the square root of Simpson's diversity index across productive rearrangements. In its TCRdb copy, this immuneACCESS table keeps in-frame sequences only and misses some clones. Where compared with another copy, unresolved V genes explain less than half of these, and the others have no known cause. V, J and clone size are those of that table, while D and trimming were read from the DNA. For this sample there are some 220,000 clones; approximately 78% appear just once. Jointly, the top ten make up roughly 5.1% of the sample.

The clonotype was recovered from a woman in her 70s with COVID-19, enrolled during active disease. This sequence uses TRBV29-1 and TRBJ1-1; the central 7 bases match TRBD1. The sample consisted of peripheral blood. CDR3 loop: CSAMWQGGTEAFF. The sequenced DNA is TGCAGTGCGATGTGGCAGGGGGGCACTGAAGCTTTCTTT.